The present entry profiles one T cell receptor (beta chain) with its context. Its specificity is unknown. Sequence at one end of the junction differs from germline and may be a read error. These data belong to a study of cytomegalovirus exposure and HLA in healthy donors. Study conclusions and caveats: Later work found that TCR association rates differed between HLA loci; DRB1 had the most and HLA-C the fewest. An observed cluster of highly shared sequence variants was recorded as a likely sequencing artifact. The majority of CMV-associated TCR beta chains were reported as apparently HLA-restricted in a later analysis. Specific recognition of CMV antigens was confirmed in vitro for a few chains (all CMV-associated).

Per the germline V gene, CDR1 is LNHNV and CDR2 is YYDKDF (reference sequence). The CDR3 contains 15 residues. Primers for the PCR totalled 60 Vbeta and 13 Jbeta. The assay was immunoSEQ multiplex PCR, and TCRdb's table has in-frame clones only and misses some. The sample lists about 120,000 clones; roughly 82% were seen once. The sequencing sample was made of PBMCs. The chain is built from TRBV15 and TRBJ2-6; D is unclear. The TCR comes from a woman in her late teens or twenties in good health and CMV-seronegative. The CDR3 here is CATSRDRNQANGLTF. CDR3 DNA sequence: TGTGCCACCAGCAGAGATCGTAATCAGGCCAACGGCCTGACTTTC.